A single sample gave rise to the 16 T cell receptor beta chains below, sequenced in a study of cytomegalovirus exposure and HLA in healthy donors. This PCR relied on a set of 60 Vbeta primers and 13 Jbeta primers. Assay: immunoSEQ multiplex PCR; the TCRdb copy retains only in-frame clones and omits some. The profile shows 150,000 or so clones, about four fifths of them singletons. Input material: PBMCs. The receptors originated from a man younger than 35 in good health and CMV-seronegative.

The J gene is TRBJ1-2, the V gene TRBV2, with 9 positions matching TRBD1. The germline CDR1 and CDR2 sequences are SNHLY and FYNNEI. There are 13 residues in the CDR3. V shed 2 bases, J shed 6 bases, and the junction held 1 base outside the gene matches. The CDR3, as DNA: TGTGCCAGCAGTGAACGGGACAGGGATGGCTACACCTTC. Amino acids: CASSERDRDGYTF. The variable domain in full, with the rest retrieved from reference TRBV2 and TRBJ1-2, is EPEVTQTPSHQVTQMGQEVILRCVPISNHLYFYWYRQILGQKVEFLVSFYNNEISEKSEIFDDQFSVERPDGSNFTLKIRSTKLEDSAMYFCASSERDRDGYTFGSGTRLTVV.

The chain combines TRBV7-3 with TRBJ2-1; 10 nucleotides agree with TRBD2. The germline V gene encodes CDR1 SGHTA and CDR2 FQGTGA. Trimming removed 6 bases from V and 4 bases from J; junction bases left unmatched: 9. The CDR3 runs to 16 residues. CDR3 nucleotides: TGTGCCAGCAGTTCAGCGGGGGGGCAATCGTACAATGAGCAGTTCTTC. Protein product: CASSSAGGQSYNEQFF.

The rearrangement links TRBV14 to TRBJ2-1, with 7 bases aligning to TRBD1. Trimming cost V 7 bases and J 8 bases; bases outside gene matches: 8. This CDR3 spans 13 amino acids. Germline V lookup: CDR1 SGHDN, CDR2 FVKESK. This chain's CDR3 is CASTSTGRDEQFF. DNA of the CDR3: TGTGCCAGCACTTCGACAGGGCGTGATGAGCAGTTCTTC. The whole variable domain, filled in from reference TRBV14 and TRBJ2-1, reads EAGVTQFPSHSVIEKGQTVTLRCDPISGHDNLYWYRRVMGKEIKFLLHFVKESKQDESGMPNNRFLAERTGGTYSTLKVQPAELEDSGVYFCASTSTGRDEQFFGPGTRLTVL.

CDR3 sequence: CSVEGGQEHYNEQFF. Written as DNA, the CDR3 is TGCAGCGTTGAGGGTGGACAGGAACACTACAATGAGCAGTTCTTC. The genes are TRBV29-1 and TRBJ2-1; 7 bases match TRBD1. The CDR3 is made up of 15 amino acids. V shed 3 bases, J shed 3 bases, and the junction held 8 bases outside the gene matches. Looked up from germline, CDR1 is SQVTM and CDR2 is ANQGSEA.

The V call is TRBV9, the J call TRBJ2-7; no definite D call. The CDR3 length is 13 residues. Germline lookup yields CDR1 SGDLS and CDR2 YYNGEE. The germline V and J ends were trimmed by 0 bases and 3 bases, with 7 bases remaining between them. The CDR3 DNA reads TGTGCCAGCAGCGTAGGCCCAGGCTACGAGCAGTACTTC. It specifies CASSVGPGYEQYF.

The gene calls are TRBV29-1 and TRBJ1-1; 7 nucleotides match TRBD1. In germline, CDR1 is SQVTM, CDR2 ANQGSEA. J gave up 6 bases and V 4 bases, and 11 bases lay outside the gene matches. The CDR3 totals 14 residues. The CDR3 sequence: CSVVRTGASPEAFF. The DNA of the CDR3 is TGCAGCGTTGTGCGTACAGGGGCGTCCCCTGAAGCTTTCTTT.

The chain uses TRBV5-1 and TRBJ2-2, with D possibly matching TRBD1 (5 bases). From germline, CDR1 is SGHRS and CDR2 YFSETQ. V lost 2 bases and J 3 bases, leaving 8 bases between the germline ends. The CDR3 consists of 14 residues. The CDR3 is CASSLGVDTGELFF. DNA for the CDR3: TGCGCCAGCAGCTTAGGGGTAGACACCGGGGAGCTGTTTTTT.

The DNA for the CDR3 is TGTGCCAGCAGCTTAGAGGGGTATTCCTACAATGAGCAGTTCTTC. It encodes CASSLEGYSYNEQFF. The rearrangement uses TRBV7-2 and TRBJ2-1, with a tentative D call TRBD1 (5 bases). V lost 1 base, J lost 1 base, and 8 bases lay in between. Germline V gene data show CDR1 as SGHTA and CDR2 as FQGNSA. This CDR3 spans 15 amino acids.

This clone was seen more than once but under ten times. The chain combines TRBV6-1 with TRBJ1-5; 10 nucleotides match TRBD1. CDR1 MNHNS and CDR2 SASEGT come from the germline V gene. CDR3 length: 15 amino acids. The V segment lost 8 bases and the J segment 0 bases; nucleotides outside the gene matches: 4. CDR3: CASGQGGYSNQPQHF. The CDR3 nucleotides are TGTGCCAGCGGACAGGGGGGGTATAGCAATCAGCCCCAGCATTTT.

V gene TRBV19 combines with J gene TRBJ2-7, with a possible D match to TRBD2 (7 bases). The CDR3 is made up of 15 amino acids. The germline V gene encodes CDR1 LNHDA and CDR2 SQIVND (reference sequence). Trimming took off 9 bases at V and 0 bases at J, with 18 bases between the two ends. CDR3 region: CARSSRGGASYEQYF. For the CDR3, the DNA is TGTGCCAGATCATCAAGGGGGGGGGCCTCCTACGAGCAGTACTTC.

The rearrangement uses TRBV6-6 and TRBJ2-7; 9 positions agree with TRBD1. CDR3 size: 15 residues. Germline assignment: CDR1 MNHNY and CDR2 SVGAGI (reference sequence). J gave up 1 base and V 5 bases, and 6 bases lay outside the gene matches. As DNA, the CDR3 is TGTGCCAGCAGTCTTACAGGGGGCCTTTCCTACGAGCAGTACGTC. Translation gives CASSLTGGLSYEQYV.

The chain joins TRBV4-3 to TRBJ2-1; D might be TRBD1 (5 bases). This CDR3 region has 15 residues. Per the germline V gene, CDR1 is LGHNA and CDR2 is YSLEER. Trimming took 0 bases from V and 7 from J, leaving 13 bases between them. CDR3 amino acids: CASSQDRQGRNEQFF. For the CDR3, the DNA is TGCGCCAGCAGCCAAGATCGGCAGGGCCGGAATGAGCAGTTCTTC.

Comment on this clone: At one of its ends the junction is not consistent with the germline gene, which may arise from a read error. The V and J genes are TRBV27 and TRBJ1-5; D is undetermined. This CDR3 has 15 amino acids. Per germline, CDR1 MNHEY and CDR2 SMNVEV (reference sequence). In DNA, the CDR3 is TGTGCCAGCAGTTTGTCTTTTAATAGCAGTCAGCCCCAGCATTTT. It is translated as CASSLSFNSSQPQHF.

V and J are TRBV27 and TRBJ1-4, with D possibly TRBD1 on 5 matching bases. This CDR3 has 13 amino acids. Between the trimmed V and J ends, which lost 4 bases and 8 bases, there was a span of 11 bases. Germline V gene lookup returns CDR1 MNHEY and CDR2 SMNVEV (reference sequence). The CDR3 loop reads CASSSWRDEKLFF. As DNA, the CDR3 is TGTGCCAGCAGTTCGTGGCGGGACGAAAAACTGTTTTTT.

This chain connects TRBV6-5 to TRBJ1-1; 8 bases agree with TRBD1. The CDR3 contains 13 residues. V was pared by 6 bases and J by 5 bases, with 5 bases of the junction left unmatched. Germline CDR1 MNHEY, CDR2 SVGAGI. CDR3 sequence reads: CASSYRGFTEAFF. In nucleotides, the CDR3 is TGTGCCAGCAGCTACAGGGGGTTTACTGAAGCTTTCTTT.

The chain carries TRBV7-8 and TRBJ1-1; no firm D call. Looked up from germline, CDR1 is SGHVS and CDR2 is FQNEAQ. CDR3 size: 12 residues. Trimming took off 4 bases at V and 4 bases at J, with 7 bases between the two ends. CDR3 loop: CASSSRSTEAFF. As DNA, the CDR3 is TGTGCCAGCAGCTCTAGGAGCACTGAAGCTTTCTTT.